This TCR beta chain was documented in a study of human T cells and chemical hapten exposure. The wider study: Patches that contained 0.01% DPC were applied to the upper back and read at 6 days.

Time point meaning: patch test 1, 2 weeks after DPC sensitization. The treatment is: therapeutic diphenylcyclopropenone sensitization with weekly scalp DPC. The authors' total RNA extraction used unfractionated whole blood. TCRdb redid the calling of the RACE reads with MiXCR, one entry per CDR3 protein. Among about 360,000 distinct CDR3 sequences listed, roughly 5% were seen once. Regarding this clonotype: Its antigen is unidentified.

Study findings and constraints: The number of TCRs over 1 in 1000 frequency stayed unchanged after DPC.

Per the germline V gene, CDR1 is MGHDK and CDR2 is SYGVNS. V was clipped by 4 bases and J by 2 bases, with 11 bases between them. This CDR3 contains 14 residues. Specimen: whole blood, collected in connection with sensitization to the hapten diphenylcyclopropenone (DPC). This receptor was obtained from a woman between 45 and 60 years old with alopecia areata. Some clones in this sample may be carry-over from other donors' samples. This chain uses TRBV25-1 with TRBJ1-2; D is unresolved. The CDR3 DNA is TGTGCCAGCAGTGCTCACGGACTCAACTATGGCTACACCTTC. It is translated as CASSAHGLNYGYTF.